The 8 T cell receptor beta chains below come from one sample, sequenced in a study of CD8 T cell repertoires and HIV-1 epitope variants. No antigens are known for them. Clones were read by immunoSEQ multiplex PCR, and TCRdb kept only the in-frame ones, dropping some. The sample includes a few thousand clones, about two thirds seen only once; the top ten take roughly two fifths. The specimen sequenced was cultured CD8+ T cells derived from PBMCs. The receptor source for this set is a male donor with HIV.

CDR3 in DNA: TGTGCCAGCAAATCCGGGGGTGGAAACACCATATATTTT. It encodes CASKSGGGNTIYF. This chain joins TRBV27 and TRBJ1-3; weak D call: TRBD1 (5 bases). The germline CDR1 and CDR2 sequences are MNHEY and SMNVEV (reference sequence). The CDR3 contains 13 residues. Trimming removed 7 bases from V and 3 bases from J, with 10 bases in between.

The V gene is TRBV28, the J gene TRBJ2-3; D gene unclear. This CDR3 is built from 15 residues. Trimming pared 6 bases from V and 3 bases from J, leaving 16 bases between. CDR1 MDHEN and CDR2 SYDVKM come from the germline V gene. This chain's CDR3 is CASSPPQERTDTQYF. The CDR3 DNA reads TGTGCCAGCAGCCCCCCTCAGGAGAGGACAGATACGCAGTATTTT.

The chain couples TRBV7-2 to TRBJ2-1, with TRBD2 identical over 10 bases. The CDR3 covers 17 residues. Germline V gene sequence: CDR1 SGHTA, CDR2 FQGNSA. Trimming took 1 base from V and 6 from J; bases not matched to a gene: 9. For the CDR3, the DNA is TGTGCCAGCAGCTTAGGAGCGGGAGGGCCGTGGGTCAATGAGCAGTTCTTC. Protein: CASSLGAGGPWVNEQFF.

The chain joins TRBV5-1 to TRBJ2-1; D is undetermined. Trimming cost V 0 bases and J 8 bases, with 18 bases left between them. The CDR3 runs to 16 residues. Germline assignment: CDR1 SGHRS and CDR2 YFSETQ. CDR3 DNA: TGCGCCAGCAGCTTGGAACCGGGCCCCCCGAAGGATGAGCAGTTCTTC. It specifies CASSLEPGPPKDEQFF.

This rearrangement joins TRBV29-1 to TRBJ2-5; the D gene is possibly TRBD2 (6 bases). V lost 2 bases, J lost 2 bases, and 18 bases lay in between. CDR3 length equals 16 residues. CDR1 SQVTM and CDR2 ANQGSEA come from the germline V gene. The CDR3 is CSVEWVSGNLQETQYF. CDR3 sequence (DNA): TGCAGCGTTGAATGGGTTAGCGGAAACCTGCAAGAGACCCAGTACTTC.

The gene calls are TRBV7-9 and TRBJ2-7; no clear D gene. The CDR3 has 12 amino acids. CDR1 and CDR2 from the germline V gene are SEHNR and FQNEAQ (reference sequence). The V end was cut by 3 bases, the J end by 5 bases, with 8 bases between. The CDR3: CASSFFGDEQYF. The DNA for the CDR3 is TGTGCCAGCAGCTTTTTTGGGGACGAGCAGTACTTC.

The chain employs TRBV5-4 and TRBJ2-7; tentative D call: TRBD2 (7 bases). The germline CDR1 and CDR2 sequences are SGHNT and YYREEE (reference sequence). V shed 5 bases and J shed 6 bases, with 18 bases lying between them. CDR3 length: 14 residues. The CDR3 DNA sequence: TGTGCCAGCAGTAGTCGGGGGGCCGGCGGCGAGCAGTACTTC. Its protein is CASSSRGAGGEQYF.

This clone has more than one count but fewer than ten. The rearrangement joins TRBV6-6 to TRBJ2-7, with D tentatively TRBD1 (6 bases). Germline CDR1 reads MNHNY; CDR2 reads SVGAGI (reference sequence). This CDR3 has 12 residues. V gave up 5 bases and J gave up 3 bases, with 8 bases separating them. CDR3 amino acids: CASSPGDYEQYF. The CDR3 DNA sequence: TGTGCCAGCAGTCCAGGGGACTACGAGCAGTACTTC.